This T cell receptor (beta chain) emerged from a study of T cell clones after liver transplantation. Some clones are missing from TCRdb's copy, which holds only in-frame ones; the method was immunoSEQ multiplex PCR. Found here are some 33,000 clones, more than 90% of them singletons; the top ten hold roughly a quarter. Trimming stripped 11 bases from V and 0 bases from J, with 10 bases between. The CDR3 is 13 residues long. Germline V CDR1 and CDR2: MDHEN, SYDVKM. Concerning this clone: The antigen remains undetermined.

Findings and limits, study-wide: Small, mixed patient groups and varying post-transplant times limit these conclusions. Post-transplant, graft-donor-reactive CD4 TCRbeta sequences in blood dropped significantly in 5 of 8 subjects. Migration into the graft, not deletion, may explain lost graft donor-reactive T cells.

Sequenced here: CD8+ T cells from blood, sampled 12 months after liver transplant. This receptor was taken from a human patient who received a liver transplant. The T cells may partly be graft donor cells. This chain connects TRBV28 to TRBJ2-2; D gene ambiguous. The DNA for the CDR3 is TGTGCCGTTACGGAAGCGAACACCGGGGAGCTGTTTTTT. Its protein product is CAVTEANTGELFF. Filled out from reference TRBV28 and TRBJ2-2, the complete variable domain reads DVKVTQSSRYLVKRTGEKVFLECVQDMDHENMFWYRQDPGLGLRLIYFSYDVKMKEKGDIPEGYSVSREKKERFSLILESASTNQTSMYLCAVTEANTGELFFGEGSRLTVL.